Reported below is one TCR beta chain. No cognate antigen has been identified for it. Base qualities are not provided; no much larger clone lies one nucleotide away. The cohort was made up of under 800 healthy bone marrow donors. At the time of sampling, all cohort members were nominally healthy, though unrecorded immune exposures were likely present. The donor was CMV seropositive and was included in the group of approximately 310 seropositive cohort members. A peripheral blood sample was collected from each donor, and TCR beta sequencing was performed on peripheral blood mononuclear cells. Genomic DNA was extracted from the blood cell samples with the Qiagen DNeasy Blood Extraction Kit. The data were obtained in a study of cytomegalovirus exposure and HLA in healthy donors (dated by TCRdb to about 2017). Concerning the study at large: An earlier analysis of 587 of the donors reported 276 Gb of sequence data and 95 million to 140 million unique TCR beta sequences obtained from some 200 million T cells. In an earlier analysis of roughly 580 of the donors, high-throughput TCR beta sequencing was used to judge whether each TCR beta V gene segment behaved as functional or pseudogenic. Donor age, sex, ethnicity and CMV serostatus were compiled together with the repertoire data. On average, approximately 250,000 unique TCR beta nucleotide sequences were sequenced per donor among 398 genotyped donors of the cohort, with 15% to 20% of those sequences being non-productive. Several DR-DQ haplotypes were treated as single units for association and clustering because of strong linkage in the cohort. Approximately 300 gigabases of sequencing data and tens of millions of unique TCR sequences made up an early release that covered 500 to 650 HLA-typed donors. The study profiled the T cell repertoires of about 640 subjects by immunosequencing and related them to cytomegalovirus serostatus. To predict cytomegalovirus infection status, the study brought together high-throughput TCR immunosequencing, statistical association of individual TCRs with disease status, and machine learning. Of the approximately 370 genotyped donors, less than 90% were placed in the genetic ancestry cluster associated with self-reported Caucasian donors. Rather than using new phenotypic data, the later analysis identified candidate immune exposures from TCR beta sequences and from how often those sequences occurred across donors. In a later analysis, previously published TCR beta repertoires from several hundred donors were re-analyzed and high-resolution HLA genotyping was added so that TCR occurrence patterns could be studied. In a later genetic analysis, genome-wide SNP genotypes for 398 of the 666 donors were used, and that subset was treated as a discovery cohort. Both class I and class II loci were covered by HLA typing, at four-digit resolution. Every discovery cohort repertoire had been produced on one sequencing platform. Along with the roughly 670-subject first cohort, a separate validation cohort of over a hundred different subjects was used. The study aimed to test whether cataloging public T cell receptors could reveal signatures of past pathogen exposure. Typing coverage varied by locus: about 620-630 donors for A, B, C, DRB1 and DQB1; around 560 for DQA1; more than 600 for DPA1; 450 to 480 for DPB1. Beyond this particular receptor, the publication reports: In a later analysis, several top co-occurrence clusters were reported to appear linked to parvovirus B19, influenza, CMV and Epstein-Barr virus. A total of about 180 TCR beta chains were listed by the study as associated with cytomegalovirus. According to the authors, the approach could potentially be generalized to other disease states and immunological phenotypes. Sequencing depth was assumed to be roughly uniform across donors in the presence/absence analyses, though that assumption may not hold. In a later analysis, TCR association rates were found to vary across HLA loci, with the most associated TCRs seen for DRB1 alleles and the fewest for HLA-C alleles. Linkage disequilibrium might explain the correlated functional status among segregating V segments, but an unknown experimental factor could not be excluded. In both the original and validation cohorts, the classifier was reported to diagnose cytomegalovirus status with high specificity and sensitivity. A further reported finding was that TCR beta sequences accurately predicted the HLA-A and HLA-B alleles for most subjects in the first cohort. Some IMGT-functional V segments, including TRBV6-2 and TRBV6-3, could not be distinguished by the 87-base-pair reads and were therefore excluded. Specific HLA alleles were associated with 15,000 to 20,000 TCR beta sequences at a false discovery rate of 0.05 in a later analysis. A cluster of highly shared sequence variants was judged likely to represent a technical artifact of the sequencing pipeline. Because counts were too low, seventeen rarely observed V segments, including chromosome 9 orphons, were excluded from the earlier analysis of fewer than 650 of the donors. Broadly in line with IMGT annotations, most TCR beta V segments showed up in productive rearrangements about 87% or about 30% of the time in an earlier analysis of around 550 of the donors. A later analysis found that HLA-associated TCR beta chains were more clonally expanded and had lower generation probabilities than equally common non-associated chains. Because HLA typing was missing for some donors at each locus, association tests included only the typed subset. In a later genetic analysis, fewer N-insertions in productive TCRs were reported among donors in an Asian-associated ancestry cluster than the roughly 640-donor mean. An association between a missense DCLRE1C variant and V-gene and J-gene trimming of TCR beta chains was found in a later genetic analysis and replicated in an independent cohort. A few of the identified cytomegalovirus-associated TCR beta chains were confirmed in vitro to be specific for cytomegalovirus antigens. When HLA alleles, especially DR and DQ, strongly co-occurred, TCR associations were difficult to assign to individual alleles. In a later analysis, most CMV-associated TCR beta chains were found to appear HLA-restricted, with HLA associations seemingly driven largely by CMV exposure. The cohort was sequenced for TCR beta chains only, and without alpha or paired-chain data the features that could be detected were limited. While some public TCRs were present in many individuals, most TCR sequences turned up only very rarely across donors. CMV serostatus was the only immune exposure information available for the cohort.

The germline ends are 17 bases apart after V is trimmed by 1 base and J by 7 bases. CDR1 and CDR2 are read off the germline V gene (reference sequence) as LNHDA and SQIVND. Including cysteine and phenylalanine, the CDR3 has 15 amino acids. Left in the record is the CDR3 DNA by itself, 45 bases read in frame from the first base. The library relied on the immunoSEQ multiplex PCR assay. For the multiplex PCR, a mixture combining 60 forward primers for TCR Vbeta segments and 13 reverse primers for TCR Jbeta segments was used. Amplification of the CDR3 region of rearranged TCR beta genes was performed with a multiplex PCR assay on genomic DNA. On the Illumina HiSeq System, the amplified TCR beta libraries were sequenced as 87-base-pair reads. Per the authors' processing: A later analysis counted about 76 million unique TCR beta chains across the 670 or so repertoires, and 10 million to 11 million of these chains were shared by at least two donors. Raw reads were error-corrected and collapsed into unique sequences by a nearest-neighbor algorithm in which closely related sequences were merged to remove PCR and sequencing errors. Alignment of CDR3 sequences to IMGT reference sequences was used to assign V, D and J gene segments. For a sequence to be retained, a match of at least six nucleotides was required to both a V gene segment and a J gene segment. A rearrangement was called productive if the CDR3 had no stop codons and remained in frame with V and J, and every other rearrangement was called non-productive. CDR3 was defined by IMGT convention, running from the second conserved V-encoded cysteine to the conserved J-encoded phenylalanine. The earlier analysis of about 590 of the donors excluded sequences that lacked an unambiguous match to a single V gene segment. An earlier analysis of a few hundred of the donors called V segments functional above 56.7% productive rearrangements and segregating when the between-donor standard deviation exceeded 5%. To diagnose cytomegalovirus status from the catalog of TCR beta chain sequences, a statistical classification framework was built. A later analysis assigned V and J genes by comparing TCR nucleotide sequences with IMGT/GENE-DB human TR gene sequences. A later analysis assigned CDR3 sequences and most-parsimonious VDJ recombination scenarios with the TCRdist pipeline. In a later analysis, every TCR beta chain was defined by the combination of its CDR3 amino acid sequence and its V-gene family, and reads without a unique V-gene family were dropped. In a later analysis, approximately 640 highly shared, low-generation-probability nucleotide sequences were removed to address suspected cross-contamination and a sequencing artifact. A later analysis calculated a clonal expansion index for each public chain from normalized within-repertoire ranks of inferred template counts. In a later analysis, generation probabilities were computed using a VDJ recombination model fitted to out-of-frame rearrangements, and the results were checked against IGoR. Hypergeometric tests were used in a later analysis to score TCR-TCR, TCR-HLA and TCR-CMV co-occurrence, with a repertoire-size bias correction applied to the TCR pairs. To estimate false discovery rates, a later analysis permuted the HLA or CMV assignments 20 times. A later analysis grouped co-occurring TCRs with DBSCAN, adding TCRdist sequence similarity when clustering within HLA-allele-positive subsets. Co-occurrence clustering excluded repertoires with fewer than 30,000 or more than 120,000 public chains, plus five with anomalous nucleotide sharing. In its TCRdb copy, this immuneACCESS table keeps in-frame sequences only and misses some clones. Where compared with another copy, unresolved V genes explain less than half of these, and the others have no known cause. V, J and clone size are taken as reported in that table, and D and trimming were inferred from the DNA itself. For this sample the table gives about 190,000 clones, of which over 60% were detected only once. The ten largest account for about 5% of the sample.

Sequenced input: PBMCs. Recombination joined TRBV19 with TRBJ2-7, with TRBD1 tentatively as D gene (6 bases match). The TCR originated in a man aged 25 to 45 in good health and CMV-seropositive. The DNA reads TGTGCCAGTAGTATAGCGACGGGACAAAGTAGTGAGCAGTACTTC. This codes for CASSIATGQSSEQYF.